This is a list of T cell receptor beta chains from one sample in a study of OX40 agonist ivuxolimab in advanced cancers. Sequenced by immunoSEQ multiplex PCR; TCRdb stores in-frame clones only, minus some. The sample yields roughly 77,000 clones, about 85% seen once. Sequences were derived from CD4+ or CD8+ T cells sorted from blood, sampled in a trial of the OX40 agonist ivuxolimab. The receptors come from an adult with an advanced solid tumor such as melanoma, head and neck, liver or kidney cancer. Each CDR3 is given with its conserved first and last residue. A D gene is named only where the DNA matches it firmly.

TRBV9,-,CASSVVADSYEQYF
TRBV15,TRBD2,CATRTLWGGEADTQYF
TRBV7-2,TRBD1,CASSRTGPTTGELFF
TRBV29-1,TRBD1,CSGGRDRYNEQFF
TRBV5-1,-,CASSSGQPSGANVLTF
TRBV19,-,CASSKTTVINEQFF
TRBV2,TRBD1,CASSADRNYGYTF
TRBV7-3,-,CASSLTPHSSHQPQHF
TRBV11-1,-,CASSYGGTYEQYF
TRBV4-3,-,CASSQGLTHTDTQYF
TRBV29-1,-,CSVDGSSDTQYF